This T cell receptor beta chain is from a study of cytomegalovirus exposure and HLA in healthy donors (dated by TCRdb to 2015 to 2018). About the investigation overall: An earlier analysis of some 600 of the donors reported about 260 Gb of sequence data and 95 million to 130 million unique TCR beta sequences obtained from approximately 180 million T cells. Approximately 300 gigabases of sequencing data and 91 million or so unique TCR sequences made up an early release that covered approximately 650 HLA-typed donors. Among the approximately 430 genotyped donors, approximately 76% belonged to the genetic ancestry cluster associated with self-reported Caucasian donors. The study aimed to test whether cataloging public T cell receptors could reveal signatures of past pathogen exposure. The study profiled the T cell repertoires of about 720 subjects by immunosequencing and related them to cytomegalovirus serostatus. Besides the first cohort of more than 650 subjects, a separate validation cohort made up of 120 different subjects was used. High-throughput TCR immunosequencing, statistical association of individual TCRs with disease status, and machine learning were combined to predict cytomegalovirus infection status. In a later analysis, previously published TCR beta repertoires from 550 to 750 donors were re-analyzed and high-resolution HLA genotyping was added so that TCR occurrence patterns could be studied. The later analysis used no new phenotypic data to find candidate immune exposures, relying instead on TCR beta sequences and their occurrence across donors. An earlier analysis of more than 450 of the donors used high-throughput TCR beta sequencing to judge whether each TCR beta V gene segment behaved as functional or pseudogenic. Donor age, sex, ethnicity and CMV serostatus were compiled together with the repertoire data. A later genetic analysis used genome-wide SNP genotypes for about three fifths of the 666 donors, treating that subset as a discovery cohort. Every discovery cohort repertoire had been produced on one sequencing platform. Class I and class II HLA loci were covered by the typing at four-digit resolution. The number of donors typed differed by locus, with roughly 620-630 for A, B, C, DRB1 and DQB1, 522 for DQA1, approximately 580 for DPA1, and some 440 for DPB1. Because of strong linkage in the cohort, five DR-DQ haplotypes were treated as single units for association and clustering. Across approximately 420 genotyped donors of the cohort, an average of approximately 200,000 unique TCR beta nucleotide sequences per donor were sequenced, and roughly 18% of those sequences were non-productive.

Remarks on this clone: Its antigen is unknown. Qualities for individual bases were not recorded, and no much larger clone is one base off.

The cohort was made up of about 610 healthy bone marrow donors. All cohort members were sampled while nominally healthy, although unrecorded immune exposures were likely present. The donor tested CMV seronegative and was one of the 352 seronegative cohort members. Every donor gave a peripheral blood sample, and the peripheral blood mononuclear cells from that sample were used for TCR beta sequencing. The Qiagen DNeasy Blood Extraction Kit was used to extract genomic DNA from the blood cell samples. Overall study results and their limits: When HLA alleles, especially DR and DQ, strongly co-occurred, TCR associations were difficult to assign to individual alleles. A later analysis reported that several top co-occurrence clusters appeared linked to parvovirus B19, influenza, CMV and Epstein-Barr virus. Correlated functional status among segregating V segments might be attributable to linkage disequilibrium, but an unknown experimental factor could not be ruled out. A group of highly shared sequence variants was considered likely to be a technical artifact of the sequencing pipeline. This cohort had only TCR beta chains sequenced, and the lack of alpha or paired-chain data limited which features could be detected. In vitro tests confirmed that a few of the cytomegalovirus-associated TCR beta chains recognize cytomegalovirus antigens. The 87-base-pair reads could not distinguish some IMGT-functional V segments, including TRBV6-2 and TRBV6-3, so those segments were excluded. The presence/absence analyses assumed that sequencing depth was roughly uniform across donors, and that assumption may not be true. Compared with equally common non-associated chains, HLA-associated TCR beta chains in a later analysis were more clonally expanded and had lower generation probabilities. The earlier analysis of around 600 of the donors excluded some 16 rarely observed V segments, including chromosome 9 orphons, because counts were too low. For the cohort, immune exposure information was limited to CMV serostatus. According to the authors, the approach could potentially be generalized to other disease states and immunological phenotypes. A total of 150 or so TCR beta chains were listed by the study as associated with cytomegalovirus. Across donors, most TCR sequences were observed very rarely, whereas some public TCRs were present in many individuals. An association between a missense DCLRE1C variant and V-gene and J-gene trimming of TCR beta chains was found in a later genetic analysis and replicated in an independent cohort. Specific HLA alleles were associated with some 15,000 TCR beta sequences at a false discovery rate of 0.05 in a later analysis. Cytomegalovirus status was reported to be diagnosed by the classifier with high specificity and sensitivity in both the original and validation cohorts. In a later analysis, TCR association rates were found to vary across HLA loci, with the most associated TCRs seen for DRB1 alleles and the fewest for HLA-C alleles. Compared with the 666-donor mean, donors in an Asian-associated ancestry cluster had fewer N-insertions in productive TCRs, according to a later genetic analysis. An earlier analysis of approximately 570 of the donors showed that most TCR beta V segments appeared in productive rearrangements either about 87% or about 30% of the time, which broadly matched IMGT annotations. Because HLA typing was missing for some donors at each locus, association tests included only the typed subset. Most CMV-associated TCR beta chains appeared to be HLA-restricted in a later analysis, and the HLA associations seemed to be driven largely by CMV exposure. A further reported finding was that TCR beta sequences accurately predicted the HLA-A and HLA-B alleles for most subjects in the first cohort.

CDR3 length: 16 amino acids, cysteine to phenylalanine. CDR3 DNA is the only sequence kept; it has 48 bases, read in frame from the first base. Trimming leaves V shorter by 4 bases and J shorter by 1 base, with the junction holding 7 bases beyond the gene matches. Based on the germline V gene, the CDR1 and CDR2 sequences are LGHNA and YSLEER. The method behind the library was the immunoSEQ multiplex PCR assay. The multiplex PCR relied on a mix of 60 forward primers for TCR Vbeta segments and 13 reverse primers for TCR Jbeta segments. A multiplex PCR assay on genomic DNA amplified the CDR3 region of rearranged TCR beta genes. The amplified TCR beta libraries were sequenced on the Illumina HiSeq System as 87-base-pair reads. Regarding the original processing steps: A later analysis counted about 76 million unique TCR beta chains across the 640 or so repertoires, and 9.5 million to 11 million of these chains were shared by at least two donors. Raw reads were error-corrected and collapsed into unique sequences by a nearest-neighbor algorithm in which closely related sequences were merged to remove PCR and sequencing errors. V, D and J gene segments were assigned by aligning CDR3 sequences to IMGT reference sequences. For a sequence to be retained, a match of at least six nucleotides was required to both a V gene segment and a J gene segment. Rearrangements were classified as productive when the CDR3 lacked stop codons and remained in frame with V and J, and all other rearrangements were classified as non-productive. Following IMGT convention, CDR3 was defined as the stretch from the second conserved V-encoded cysteine to the conserved J-encoded phenylalanine. In an earlier analysis of more than 550 of the donors, sequences lacking an unambiguous match to a single V gene segment were excluded. An earlier analysis of 587 of the donors classified V segments as functional when productive rearrangements were above 56.7% and as segregating when the standard deviation between donors was above 5%. A statistical classification framework was built for diagnosing cytomegalovirus status from the catalog of TCR beta chain sequences. In a later analysis, TCR nucleotide sequences were compared against IMGT/GENE-DB human TR gene sequences so that V and J genes could be assigned. Using the TCRdist pipeline, a later analysis assigned CDR3 sequences along with most-parsimonious VDJ recombination scenarios. In a later analysis, each TCR beta chain was defined by its CDR3 amino acid sequence together with its V-gene family, and reads lacking a unique V-gene family were excluded. In a later analysis, a few hundred highly shared, low-generation-probability nucleotide sequences were removed to address suspected cross-contamination and a sequencing artifact. A later analysis calculated a clonal expansion index for each public chain from normalized within-repertoire ranks of inferred template counts. A later analysis computed generation probabilities with a VDJ recombination model fitted to out-of-frame rearrangements, and checked the results against IGoR. Hypergeometric tests were used in a later analysis to score TCR-TCR, TCR-HLA and TCR-CMV co-occurrence, with a repertoire-size bias correction applied to the TCR pairs. False discovery rates were estimated in a later analysis by permuting HLA or CMV assignments 20 times. In a later analysis, co-occurring TCRs were grouped with DBSCAN, and TCRdist sequence similarity was added when clustering was performed within HLA-allele-positive subsets. For co-occurrence clustering, repertoires with fewer than 30,000 or more than 120,000 public chains were excluded, along with roughly 5 repertoires with anomalous nucleotide sharing. The table was pulled from immuneACCESS by TCRdb, which kept in-frame rearrangements only. Such tables lose some clones; where checked, under half of the loss comes from unresolved V genes, and the rest has no known cause. V and J calls and clone size are given by that table; D and trimming were obtained from the DNA. This sample comprises 150,000 to 200,000 clones, 75% to 85% of them detected only once. Less than 0.9% of the sample lies in the top ten.

This receptor was obtained from a female donor in good health and CMV-seronegative. Sequencing was done on a sample of PBMCs. The chain links TRBV4-3 with TRBJ1-3; 7 central nucleotides agree with TRBD1. The bases are TGCGCCAGCAGCCTATGGGGACAGACTTCTGGAAACACCATATATTTT. The translation is CASSLWGQTSGNTIYF.